In this sample, the clone carrying this TCR beta chain turned up a few times. What it binds is not known. The sample comes from a study of CD8 T cells in ankylosing spondylitis. Study-level findings and limits: Reportedly, disease-linked clones are significantly enriched in ankylosing spondylitis patients' matched synovial fluid. A CD8+ phenotype characterized the disease-linked clones, which were relatively rare in peripheral blood. Before this, some motif variants had been reported in reactive arthritis synovial fluid and blood.

Quantitative 5'-RACE with molecular barcodes was used to make the TCR beta libraries. A single record per CDR3 protein comes from TCRdb applying MiXCR to the 5' RACE reads. The profile shows 190,000 or so distinct CDR3 sequences, over 10% of them singletons. From germline, CDR1 is LNHDA and CDR2 SQIVND (reference sequence). The CDR3 is 14 residues long. J gave up 4 bases and V 4 bases, and 6 bases lay outside the gene matches. The chain has TRBV19 and TRBJ2-7, with TRBD1 matching 8 bases. Sequences were obtained from blood, either unsorted or a sorted T cell fraction (not recorded which). This TCR was sampled from a male donor with ankylosing spondylitis or in good health (not recorded which). CDR3 region: CASSTAGGWYEQYF. The CDR3 nucleotides read TGTGCCAGTAGTACCGCAGGGGGCTGGTACGAGCAGTACTTC.